The clone carrying this TCR beta chain was detected ten times or more. Lacking the conserved final phenylalanine or tryptophan, this CDR3 likely reflects a read error. Because the CDR3's place on the DNA is in doubt, the DNA is left out and the CDR3 is given as listed by TCRdb. These data are taken from a study of T-cell reconstitution after alpha-beta-depleted transplantation in children. Unique molecular identifiers were incorporated during preparation of the TCRbeta library. TCRdb re-derived calls from the PCR reads in MiXCR, one entry per CDR3 protein. The sample includes 500,000 or so distinct CDR3 sequences, 10% to 12% of them seen just once. Germline V CDR1 and CDR2: SGHTA, FQGNSA. From its first to its last residue, the CDR3 has 11 amino acids.

The receptor comes from a female patient aged 2-15 years who had a stem cell transplant for aplastic anemia, so the T cells may come from the graft donor. The sequencing here drew on PBMCs, mostly from graft donor cells, taken 180 days after TCRalphabeta/CD19-depleted stem cell transplant. The chain couples TRBV7-2 to TRBJ1-4; the table names TRBD1, a call not compared with the DNA. The CDR3 sequence: CASSLPGTGAV.